These T cell receptor beta chains were read from a single sample in a study of vaccination and CD4 T cells after COVID-19. Their antigens remain unidentified. TCRdb reprocessed the PCR reads with MiXCR, giving one entry per CDR3 protein. The sample shows almost 15,000 distinct CDR3 sequences, roughly 53% of them seen only once. The starting material was CD4+ T cells from blood, cultured in vitro, obtained before SARS-CoV-2 vaccination. Receptor source: a human donor who had recovered from COVID-19. Each CDR3 is given with its conserved first and last residue. D genes are given only for firm matches.

J gene,D gene,V gene,CDR3 protein
TRBJ2-2,TRBD1,TRBV6-4,CASSSTGTGGTGELFF
NA,TRBD2,TRBV5-1,CASRQGTSGRSPRSYEQYF
TRBJ2-7,NA,TRBV29-1,CSVAAGVSPYEQYF
TRBJ2-1,NA,TRBV27,CASSSLPGEFDNEQFF
TRBJ1-5,NA,TRBV6-1,CASVGQTNQPQHF
TRBJ1-1,NA,TRBV30,CAWSLNGGLEAFF
TRBJ2-2,NA,TRBV28,CASSPLVVHTGELFF
TRBJ2-5,TRBD2,TRBV5-1,CASSLSASGAQETQYF
TRBJ1-2,NA,TRBV6-1,CASSAPSGGGANYGYTF
TRBJ2-3,NA,TRBV28,CASKVGAGSTDTQYF